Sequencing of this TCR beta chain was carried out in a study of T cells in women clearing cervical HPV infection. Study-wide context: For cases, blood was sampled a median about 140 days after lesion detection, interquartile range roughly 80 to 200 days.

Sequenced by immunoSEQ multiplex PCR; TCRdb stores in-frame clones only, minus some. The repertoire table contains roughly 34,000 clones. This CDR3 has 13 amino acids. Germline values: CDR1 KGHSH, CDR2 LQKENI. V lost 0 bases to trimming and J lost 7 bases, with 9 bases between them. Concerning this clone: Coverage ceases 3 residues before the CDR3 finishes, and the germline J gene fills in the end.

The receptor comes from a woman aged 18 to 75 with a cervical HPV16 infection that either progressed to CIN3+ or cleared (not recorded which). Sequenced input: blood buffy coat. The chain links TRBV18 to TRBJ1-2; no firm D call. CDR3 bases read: TGTGCCAGCTCACCACCGAGGTCCGCTGGC. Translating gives CASSPPRSAG. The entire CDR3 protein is CASSPPRSAGYTF.